The 9 T cell receptor beta chains listed next were all sequenced from one sample in a study of blood T cell repertoires in COVID-19. This table comes from immunoSEQ multiplex PCR, and its TCRdb copy is limited to in-frame clones, with some not included. Among 120,000 or so clones listed, about 85% were seen once. Sequenced material: peripheral blood. The source is a man older than 75 with active or convalescent COVID-19.

The V gene is TRBV18, the J gene TRBJ1-4; 9 bases are a match to TRBD1. After removal of 5 bases from V and 8 bases from J, the junction contained 3 bases not matched to a gene. Per the germline V gene, CDR1 is KGHSH and CDR2 is LQKENI. CDR3 length equals 13 residues. CDR3 nucleotide sequence: TGTGCCAGCTCAAGGGACAGGGTGGAAAAACTGTTTTTT. Its protein is CASSRDRVEKLFF.

The chain carries TRBV24-1 and TRBJ2-3, with a weak D call TRBD1 (6 bases). This CDR3 is 14 amino acids long. V lost 6 bases, J lost 0 bases, and 9 bases lay in between. The germline V gene encodes CDR1 KGHDR and CDR2 SFDVKD. CDR3 sequence (DNA): TGTGCCACCAGTATGACAGGTAGCACAGATACGCAGTATTTT. Protein: CATSMTGSTDTQYF.

This clone has ten or more counts. The chain employs TRBV4-1 and TRBJ2-2; D unresolved. This CDR3 has 16 residues. Germline CDR1 is MGHRA and CDR2 is YSYEKL. V was shortened by 1 base and J by 11 bases, with 20 bases between the two germline ends. CDR3 amino acids: CASSQGGFLVTPELFF. Written as DNA, the CDR3 is TGCGCCAGCAGCCAAGGAGGTTTTCTCGTTACTCCCGAGCTGTTTTTT.

The V and J genes are TRBV11-2 and TRBJ1-5, with TRBD1 matching 7 bases. V was pared by 5 bases and J by 3 bases, with 4 bases of the junction left unmatched. The CDR3 runs 14 residues. Germline CDR1 is SGHAT and CDR2 is FQNNGV. The chain's CDR3 is CASSRQGYNQPQHF. The CDR3 DNA is TGTGCCAGCAGCCGACAGGGATACAATCAGCCCCAGCATTTT.

This clone has a count of ten or more. The CDR3 here is CATSDSIGTGNYEQYF. In DNA, the CDR3 is TGTGCCACCAGTGATTCGATTGGGACAGGAAACTACGAGCAGTACTTC. The chain has TRBV24-1 and TRBJ2-7, with TRBD1 matching over 8 bases. V lost 2 bases to trimming and J lost 3 bases; unmatched junction nucleotides: 8. Germline CDR1 and CDR2: KGHDR and SFDVKD. This CDR3 has 16 residues.

The chain combines TRBV30 with TRBJ1-6, with D hard to call. V lost 1 base and J lost 7, with 11 bases in between. This CDR3 is built from 14 residues. Germline-derived CDR1 and CDR2 are GTSNPN and SVGIG (reference sequence). Written as DNA, the CDR3 is TGTGCCTGGAGTGAAGTTTTACTGAATTCACCCCTCCACTTT. Its protein is CAWSEVLLNSPLHF.

The chain employs TRBV6-2 or TRBV6-3 and TRBJ1-1; 9 bases agree with TRBD1. J gave up 8 bases and V 1 base, and 2 bases lay outside the gene matches. The germline V gene has CDR1 MNHEY and CDR2 SVGEGT. This CDR3 comprises 13 residues. The CDR3 reads CASSYWDREEAFF. The CDR3 DNA follows: TGTGCCAGCAGTTACTGGGACAGGGAAGAAGCTTTCTTT.

V usage is TRBV7-9 and J usage is TRBJ1-4; D is possibly TRBD1 (5 bases). The CDR3 sequence is 18 residues long. V was shortened by 1 base and J by 1 base, with 16 bases between the two germline ends. CDR1 SEHNR and CDR2 FQNEAQ come from the germline V gene (reference sequence). CDR3 protein: CASSLGGGARGTNEKLFF. The CDR3 coding sequence is TGTGCCAGCAGCTTAGGTGGAGGGGCCCGGGGAACTAATGAAAAACTGTTTTTT.

The chain uses TRBV27 and TRBJ1-6, with D possibly being TRBD1 (6 bases). V was cut by 1 base and J by 3 bases, with 13 bases left in between. The CDR3 runs 17 residues. Germline CDR1 reads MNHEY; CDR2 reads SMNVEV (reference sequence). The CDR3 sequence is CASSLFGQLIYNSPLHF. CDR3 in DNA: TGTGCCAGCAGTTTATTCGGACAGCTGATCTATAATTCACCCCTCCACTTT.